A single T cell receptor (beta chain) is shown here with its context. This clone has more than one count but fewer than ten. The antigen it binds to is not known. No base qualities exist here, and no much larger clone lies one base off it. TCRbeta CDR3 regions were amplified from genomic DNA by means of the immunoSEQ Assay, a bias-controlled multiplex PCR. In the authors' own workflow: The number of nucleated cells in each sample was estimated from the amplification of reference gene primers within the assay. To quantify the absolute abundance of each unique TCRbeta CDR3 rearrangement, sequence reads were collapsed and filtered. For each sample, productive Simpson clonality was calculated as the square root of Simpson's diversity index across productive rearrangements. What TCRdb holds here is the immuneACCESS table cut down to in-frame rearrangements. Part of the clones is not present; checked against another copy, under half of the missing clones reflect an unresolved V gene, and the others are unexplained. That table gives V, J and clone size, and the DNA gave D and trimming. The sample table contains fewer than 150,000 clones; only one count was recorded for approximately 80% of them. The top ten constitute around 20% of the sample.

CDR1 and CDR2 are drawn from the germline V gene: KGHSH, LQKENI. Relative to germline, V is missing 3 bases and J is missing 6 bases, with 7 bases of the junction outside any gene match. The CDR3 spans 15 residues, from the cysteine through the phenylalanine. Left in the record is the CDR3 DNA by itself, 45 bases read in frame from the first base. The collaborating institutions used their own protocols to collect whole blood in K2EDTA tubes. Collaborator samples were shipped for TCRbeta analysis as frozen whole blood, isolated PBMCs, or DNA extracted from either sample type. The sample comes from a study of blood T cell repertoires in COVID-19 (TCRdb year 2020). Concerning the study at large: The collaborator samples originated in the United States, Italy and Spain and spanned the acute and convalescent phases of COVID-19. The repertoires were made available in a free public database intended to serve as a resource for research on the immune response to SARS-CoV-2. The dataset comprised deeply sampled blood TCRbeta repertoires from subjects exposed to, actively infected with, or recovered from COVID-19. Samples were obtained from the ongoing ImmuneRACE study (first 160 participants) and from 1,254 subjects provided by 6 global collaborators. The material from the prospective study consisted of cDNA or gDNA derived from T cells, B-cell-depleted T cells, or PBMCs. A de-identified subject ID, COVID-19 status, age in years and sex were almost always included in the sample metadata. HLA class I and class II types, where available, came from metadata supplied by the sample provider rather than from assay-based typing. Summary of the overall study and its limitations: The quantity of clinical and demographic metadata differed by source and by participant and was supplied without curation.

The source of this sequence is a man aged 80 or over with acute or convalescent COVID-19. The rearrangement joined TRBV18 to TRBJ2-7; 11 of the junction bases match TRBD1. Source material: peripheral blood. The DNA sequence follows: TGTGCCAGCTCACCGGGACAGGGGGTCACCGGCGAGCAGTACTTC. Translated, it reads CASSPGQGVTGEQYF.